These 20 T cell receptor beta chains came from one sample sequenced in a study of OX40 agonist ivuxolimab in advanced cancers. Sequenced by immunoSEQ multiplex PCR; TCRdb stores in-frame clones only, minus some. The sample has some 59,000 clones; about 79% are singletons. The sequencing here drew on CD4+ or CD8+ T cells sorted from blood, taken in a trial of the OX40 agonist ivuxolimab. Receptor source: an adult with an advanced solid tumor such as melanoma, head and neck, liver or kidney cancer.

The V gene is TRBV5-1, the J gene TRBJ2-7; tentative D call: TRBD2 (5 bases). Germline-derived CDR1 and CDR2 are SGHRS and YFSETQ. Trimming took 0 bases from V and 5 from J, leaving 12 bases between them. CDR3 length: 14 amino acids. For the CDR3, the DNA is TGCGCCAGCAGCTTGGACCCCTTCGGGGACGAGCAGTACTTC. Encoded protein: CASSLDPFGDEQYF.

This chain joins TRBV5-1 and TRBJ1-4; the D is unclear. V lost 0 bases to trimming and J lost 4 bases, with 10 bases between them. CDR3 length: 15 amino acids. Germline V lookup: CDR1 SGHRS, CDR2 YFSETQ. Here the CDR3 DNA reads TGCGCCAGCAGCTTGGGACCGACGCATAATGAAAAACTGTTTTTT. Protein sequence: CASSLGPTHNEKLFF.

V usage is TRBV7-9 and J usage is TRBJ2-1, with TRBD2 matching over 9 bases. CDR1 SEHNR and CDR2 FQNEAQ come from the germline V gene (reference sequence). The CDR3 is made up of 17 amino acids. J gave up 3 bases and V 5 bases, and 11 bases lay outside the gene matches. The CDR3 DNA is TGTGCCAGCAGCCCCAAAGGCCGACTAGCGGTCTACAATGAGCAGTTCTTC. It translates to CASSPKGRLAVYNEQFF.

The chain joins TRBV5-1 to TRBJ2-1; 10 bases agree with TRBD1. The CDR3 extends over 16 amino acids. J lost 9 bases, V lost 0 bases, and 9 bases had no gene match. Germline values: CDR1 SGHRS, CDR2 YFSETQ. The CDR3 region has the DNA TGCGCCAGCAGCTTGGGGTATGGACAGGGGGTAAGTGAGCAGTTCTTC. Its protein product is CASSLGYGQGVSEQFF.

This sequence joins TRBV6-1 and TRBJ2-5; D gene uncertain. The CDR3 spans 14 residues. V was cut by 4 bases and J by 2 bases, with 11 bases left in between. The germline CDR1 and CDR2 sequences are MNHNS and SASEGT. The CDR3 region is CASSGRVQQETQYF. CDR3 nucleotide sequence: TGTGCCAGCAGTGGCCGAGTTCAACAAGAGACCCAGTACTTC.

The chain couples TRBV7-2 to TRBJ2-3; TRBD1 is a possible D gene (5 bases). This CDR3 region has 16 residues. The V gene's germline CDR1 is SGHTA and CDR2 FQGNSA. V was pared by 0 bases and J by 1 base, with 11 bases between. CDR3 region: CASSLAGAGGTDTQYF. In nucleotides, the CDR3 is TGTGCCAGCAGCTTAGCAGGGGCCGGAGGCACAGATACGCAGTATTTT.

The J gene is TRBJ1-1, the V gene TRBV28; 8 bases map to TRBD1. Trimming at V came to 7 bases and at J to 5 bases, leaving 12 bases not matched to a gene. The CDR3 runs 15 residues. CDR1 is MDHEN, CDR2 SYDVKM, per germline. The DNA for the CDR3 is TGTGCCAGCACCCCGGGGGCAGGGGGCGTAACTGAAGCTTTCTTT. Amino acids: CASTPGAGGVTEAFF. The full variable domain, rest sourced from reference TRBV28 and TRBJ1-1, is DVKVTQSSRYLVKRTGEKVFLECVQDMDHENMFWYRQDPGLGLRLIYFSYDVKMKEKGDIPEGYSVSREKKERFSLILESASTNQTSMYLCASTPGAGGVTEAFFGQGTRLTVV.

This chain joins TRBV2 and TRBJ1-1; D gene uncertain. Germline V gives CDR1 SNHLY, CDR2 FYNNEI. Trimming took off 2 bases at V and 0 bases at J, with 7 bases between the two ends. This CDR3 region has 14 residues. CDR3 in amino acids: CASSEYGLNTEAFF. The CDR3 DNA reads as TGTGCCAGCAGTGAATACGGCCTGAACACTGAAGCTTTCTTT.

The chain recombines TRBV7-3 with TRBJ2-1, with TRBD2 identical over 11 bases. J gave up 7 bases and V 5 bases, and 7 bases lay outside the gene matches. Germline lookup yields CDR1 SGHTA and CDR2 FQGTGA. CDR3 length equals 15 residues. In DNA, the CDR3 is TGTGCCAGCAGCCCTCTAGCGGGGGGAGGTAATGAGCAGTTCTTC. This translates into CASSPLAGGGNEQFF.

The rearrangement links TRBV7-9 to TRBJ1-1; the D is unclear. Germline values: CDR1 SEHNR, CDR2 FQNEAQ (reference sequence). With 2 bases removed from V and 1 base from J, the gap between germline ends came to 8 bases. The CDR3 is made up of 14 amino acids. This chain's CDR3 is CASSLWRENTEAFF. In nucleotides, the CDR3 is TGTGCCAGCAGCTTATGGAGGGAGAACACTGAAGCTTTCTTT.

The rearrangement uses TRBV7-2 and TRBJ1-2; D possibly corresponds to TRBD1 (5 bases). Germline CDR1 is SGHTA and CDR2 is FQGNSA. The CDR3 is 13 residues long. The ends were cut back, 5 bases at V and 6 bases at J, with 13 bases in the middle. CDR3 nucleotides: TGTGCCAGCAGCAACGGACAATTTAATGGCTACACCTTC. Translated, it gives CASSNGQFNGYTF.

The chain joins TRBV29-1 to TRBJ1-2; 7 positions match TRBD1. The V gene's germline CDR1 is SQVTM and CDR2 ANQGSEA. Trimming cost V 7 bases and J 0 bases; bases outside gene matches: 8. This CDR3 has 14 amino acids. CDR3 nucleotides: TGCAGCGGAGGGGGCTGGGACACTAACTATGGCTACACCTTC. It encodes CSGGGWDTNYGYTF.

This chain joins TRBV27 and TRBJ1-5, with D unclear. There are 13 residues in the CDR3. The ends were cut back, 6 bases at V and 6 bases at J, with 12 bases in the middle. Germline lookup yields CDR1 MNHEY and CDR2 SMNVEV (reference sequence). CDR3 in amino acids: CASSYLDGQPQHF. The CDR3 region has the DNA TGTGCCAGCAGCTATTTAGACGGTCAGCCCCAGCATTTT.

This clone counts as medium-sized (0.01 to 0.1%). The chain is built from TRBV11-3 and TRBJ2-2; D not certain. The CDR3 spans 13 residues. Per the germline V gene, CDR1 is SGHNT and CDR2 is YENEEA. The V and J ends lost 4 bases and 4 bases respectively, with 7 bases between them. CDR3 region: CASSSRTTGELFF. CDR3 coding DNA: TGTGCCAGCAGCTCCCGCACCACCGGGGAGCTGTTTTTT.

The chain links TRBV4-1 to TRBJ2-5, with unresolved D. Germline V gene sequence: CDR1 MGHRA, CDR2 YSYEKL. Trimming left V 0 bases short and J 2 bases short, with 10 bases between. The CDR3 has 15 amino acids. Written as DNA, the CDR3 is TGCGCCAGCAGCCAAGATGGGCTAGAACAAGAGACCCAGTACTTC. This sequence encodes CASSQDGLEQETQYF.

V and J are TRBV7-3 and TRBJ1-4; D is uncertain. CDR1 is SGHTA, CDR2 FQGTGA, per germline. This CDR3 contains 17 residues. V lost 7 bases and J 0 bases, leaving 18 bases between the germline ends. The CDR3 loop is CASIKRPPLTTNEKLFF. In DNA, the CDR3 is TGTGCCAGCATCAAAAGACCCCCGCTTACAACTAATGAAAAACTGTTTTTT.

V and J are TRBV18 and TRBJ1-3; D unclear. V was shortened by 0 bases and J by 3 bases, with 9 bases between the two germline ends. CDR3 size: 15 residues. Germline loops: CDR1 KGHSH, CDR2 LQKENI. For the CDR3, the DNA is TGTGCCAGCTCACCACCGCGAAGAGATGGAAACACCATATATTTT. Its protein product is CASSPPRRDGNTIYF.

V gene TRBV29-1 combines with J gene TRBJ1-1, with TRBD1 as a possible D gene (5 bases). The CDR3 has 15 residues. CDR1 SQVTM and CDR2 ANQGSEA come from the germline V gene. V shed 2 bases and J shed 0 bases, with 13 bases lying between them. The CDR3: CSVEHRMGMNTEAFF. DNA of the CDR3: TGCAGCGTTGAACACAGGATGGGCATGAACACTGAAGCTTTCTTT.

V and J are TRBV19 and TRBJ1-2; weak D call: TRBD1 (6 bases). The ends were cut back, 5 bases at V and 8 bases at J, with 18 bases in the middle. Germline V CDR1 and CDR2: LNHDA, SQIVND (reference sequence). This CDR3 has 14 residues. The chain's CDR3 is CASSQDSRPLGYTF. CDR3 in DNA: TGTGCCAGTAGTCAGGACAGCCGGCCTTTAGGCTACACCTTC. The full variable domain, with the rest looked up from reference TRBV19 and TRBJ1-2, is DGGITQSPKYLFRKEGQNVTLSCEQNLNHDAMYWYRQDPGQGLRLIYYSQIVNDFQKGDIAEGYSVSREKKESFPLTVTSAQKNPTAFYLCASSQDSRPLGYTFGSGTRLTVV.

In this sample, this clone turned up once. The V gene is TRBV7-8, the J gene TRBJ2-5, with 8 bases matching TRBD2. Germline CDR1 is SGHVS and CDR2 is FQNEAQ. V dropped 5 bases and J dropped 4; count of bases not matched to a gene: 9. The CDR3 sequence is 15 residues long. The CDR3 bases are TGTGCCAGCAGCCCAATCGGGGGGGCAAGAGAGACCCAGTACTTC. This encodes CASSPIGGARETQYF.